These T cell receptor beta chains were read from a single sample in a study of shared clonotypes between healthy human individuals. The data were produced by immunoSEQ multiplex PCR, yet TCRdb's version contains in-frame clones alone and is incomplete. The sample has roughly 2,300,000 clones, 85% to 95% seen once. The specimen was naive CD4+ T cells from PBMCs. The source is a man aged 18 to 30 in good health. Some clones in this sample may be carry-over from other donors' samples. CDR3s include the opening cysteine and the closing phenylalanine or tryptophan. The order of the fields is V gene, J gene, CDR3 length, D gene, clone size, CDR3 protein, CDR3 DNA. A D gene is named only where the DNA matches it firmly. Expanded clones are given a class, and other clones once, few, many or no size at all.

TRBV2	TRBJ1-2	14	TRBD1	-	CASIPTGGAYGYTF	TGTGCCAGCATTCCGACAGGGGGCGCATATGGCTACACCTTC
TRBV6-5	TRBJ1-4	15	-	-	CASSYGRNLGEKLFF	TGTGCCAGCAGTTACGGTCGTAACTTGGGGGAAAAACTGTTTTTT
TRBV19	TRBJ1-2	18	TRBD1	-	CASSIAQGASRPAYGYTF	TGTGCCAGTAGTATCGCCCAGGGGGCCTCTCGTCCTGCCTATGGCTACACCTTC
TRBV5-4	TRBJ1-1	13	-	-	CASSQDARTEAFF	TGTGCCAGCAGCCAGGACGCTCGCACTGAAGCTTTCTTT
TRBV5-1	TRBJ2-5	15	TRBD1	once	CASSKATGRGETQYF	TGCGCCAGCAGCAAGGCGACAGGGCGAGGGGAGACCCAGTACTTC
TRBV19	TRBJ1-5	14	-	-	CASTKGLSNQPQHF	TGTGCCAGTACCAAGGGTTTGAGCAATCAGCCCCAGCATTTT
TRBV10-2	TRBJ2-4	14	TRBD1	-	CASSAGTGKNIQYF	TGCGCCAGCAGTGCGGGGACAGGAAAAAACATTCAGTACTTC
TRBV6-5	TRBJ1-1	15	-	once	CASSYSRTGRTEAFF	TGTGCCAGCAGTTACAGTAGAACAGGGCGCACTGAAGCTTTCTTT
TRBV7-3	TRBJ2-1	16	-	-	CASSLFRPSSYNEQFF	TGTGCCAGCAGCTTATTCCGGCCTAGCAGCTACAATGAGCAGTTCTTC
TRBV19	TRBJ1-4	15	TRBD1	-	CASSFRDSRNEKLFF	TGTGCCAGTAGTTTCCGGGACAGTCGTAATGAAAAACTGTTTTTT
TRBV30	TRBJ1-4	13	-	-	CAWRESTNEKLFF	TGTGCCTGGAGGGAATCAACTAATGAAAAACTGTTTTTT
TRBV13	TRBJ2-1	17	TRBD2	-	CASSQPGGGLARAEQFF	TGTGCCAGCAGTCAACCCGGAGGGGGACTAGCGAGGGCTGAGCAGTTCTTC
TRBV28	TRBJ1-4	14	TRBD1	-	CASSLGTGREKLFF	TGTGCCAGCAGTTTAGGGACAGGCCGGGAAAAACTGTTTTTT
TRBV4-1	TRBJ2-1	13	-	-	CASSQLTYNEQFF	TGCGCCAGCAGCCAACTCACTTACAATGAGCAGTTCTTC
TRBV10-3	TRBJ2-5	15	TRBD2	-	CAIGGGLAGEETQYF	TGTGCCATCGGAGGGGGACTAGCGGGAGAGGAGACCCAGTACTTC
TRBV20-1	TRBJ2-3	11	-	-	CSARLKDTQYF	TGCAGTGCTAGACTAAAGGATACGCAGTATTTT
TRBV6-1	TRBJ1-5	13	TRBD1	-	CASGDSPSQPQHF	TGTGCCAGCGGGGACAGTCCCTCCCAGCCCCAGCATTTT
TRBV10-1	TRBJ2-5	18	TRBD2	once	CASRERPSGRRPAGTQYF	TGCGCCAGCAGAGAAAGGCCTAGCGGGAGACGCCCCGCAGGGACCCAGTACTTC
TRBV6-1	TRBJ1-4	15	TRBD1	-	CASSEWDRQNEKLFF	TGTGCCAGCAGCGAATGGGACAGACAAAATGAAAAACTGTTTTTT
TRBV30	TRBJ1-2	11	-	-	CAWSGEGGYTF	TGTGCCTGGAGTGGAGAAGGAGGCTACACCTTC
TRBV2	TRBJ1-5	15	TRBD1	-	CASSATGNSNQPQHF	TGTGCCAGCAGTGCGACAGGGAATAGCAATCAGCCCCAGCATTTT
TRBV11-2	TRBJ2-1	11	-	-	CASSQYNERFF	TGTGCCAGCAGCCAATACAATGAGCGGTTCTTC
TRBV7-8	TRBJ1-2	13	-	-	CASSLSLNYGYTF	TGTGCCAGCAGCTTATCCTTAAACTATGGCTACACCTTC
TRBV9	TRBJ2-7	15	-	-	CASSETGDGLDEQYF	TGTGCCAGCAGCGAGACCGGGGATGGACTTGACGAGCAGTACTTC
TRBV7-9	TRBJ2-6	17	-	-	CASSKDGGGYGANVLTF	TGTGCCAGCAGCAAGGACGGGGGAGGCTACGGGGCCAACGTCCTGACTTTC
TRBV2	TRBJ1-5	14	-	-	CASSEGSRGLPQHF	TGTGCCAGCAGCGAGGGGAGCCGGGGTTTGCCCCAGCATTTT
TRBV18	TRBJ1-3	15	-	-	CASSPGISSGNTIYF	TGTGCCAGCTCACCAGGGATATCCTCTGGAAACACCATATATTTT
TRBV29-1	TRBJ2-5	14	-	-	CSVEARGHQETQYF	TGCAGCGTTGAAGCGCGCGGACACCAAGAGACCCAGTACTTC
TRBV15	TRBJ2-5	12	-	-	CATSRPRLTQYF	TGTGCCACCAGCAGACCCCGCTTAACCCAGTACTTC
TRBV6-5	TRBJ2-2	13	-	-	CASSRFNTGELFF	TGTGCCAGCAGTCGTTTCAACACCGGGGAGCTGTTTTTT
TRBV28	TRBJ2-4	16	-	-	CASSLGATPDTKLQYF	TGTGCCAGCAGCTTAGGGGCGACCCCAGACACTAAACTTCAGTACTTC
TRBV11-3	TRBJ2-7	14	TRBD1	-	CASSPRDRVYEQYF	TGTGCCAGCAGCCCCCGGGACAGGGTCTACGAGCAGTACTTC
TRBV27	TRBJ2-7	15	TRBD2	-	CASSLKVAGVKEQYF	TGTGCCAGCAGTTTGAAAGTAGCGGGAGTCAAAGAGCAGTACTTC
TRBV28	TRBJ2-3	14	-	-	CASSLSPSLDTQYF	TGTGCCAGCAGTTTATCCCCTAGTCTTGATACGCAGTATTTT
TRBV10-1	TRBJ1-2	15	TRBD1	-	CASSELRQGAYGYTF	TGCGCCAGCAGTGAGCTCAGACAGGGGGCGTATGGCTACACCTTC
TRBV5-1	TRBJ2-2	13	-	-	CASSSQGTGELFF	TGCGCCAGCAGCTCGCAGGGCACCGGGGAGCTGTTTTTT
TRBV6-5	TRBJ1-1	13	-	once	CASWRGSGTEAFF	TGTGCCAGCTGGAGAGGATCGGGCACTGAAGCTTTCTTT
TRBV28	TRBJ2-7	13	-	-	CASSFGFPYEQYF	TGTGCCAGCAGTTTCGGGTTCCCCTACGAGCAGTACTTC
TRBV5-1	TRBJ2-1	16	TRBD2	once	CASSLNPGTSGNEQFF	TGCGCCAGCAGCTTGAACCCTGGGACTAGCGGGAATGAGCAGTTCTTC
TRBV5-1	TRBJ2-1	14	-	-	CASSLVRAANEQFF	TGCGCCAGCAGCTTGGTCAGGGCGGCCAATGAGCAGTTCTTC
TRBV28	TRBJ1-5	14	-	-	CASSPVQGNQPQHF	TGTGCCAGCAGTCCTGTCCAAGGCAATCAGCCCCAGCATTTT
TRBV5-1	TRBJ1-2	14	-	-	CASSFIAGLDGYTF	TGCGCCAGCAGCTTCATCGCGGGGCTGGATGGCTACACCTTC
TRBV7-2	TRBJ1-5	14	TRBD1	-	CASSFLGQGQSQHF	TGTGCCAGCAGCTTCCTTGGACAGGGACAATCCCAGCATTTT
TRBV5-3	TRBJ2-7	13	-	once	CARRIINSYEQYF	TGTGCCAGACGCATTATTAACTCCTACGAGCAGTACTTC